A single sample gave rise to the 27 T cell receptor beta chains below, sequenced in a study of early T cells in non-severe SARS-CoV-2 infection. TCRdb reanalysed the 5' RACE reads using MiXCR and keeps one entry per CDR3 protein. The sample carries about 130,000 distinct CDR3 sequences, 14% to 15% recorded once. The sample comprised whole blood. The source is an adult who was a healthcare worker with PCR-confirmed SARS-CoV-2 infection or an uninfected control (not recorded which).

This clonotype turned up a few times. V gene TRBV9 combines with J gene TRBJ1-3; D not resolved. V shed 0 bases and J shed 0 bases, with 10 bases lying between them. Germline lookup yields CDR1 SGDLS and CDR2 YYNGEE. This CDR3 is built from 16 residues. The CDR3 DNA follows: TGTGCCAGCAGCGTAGATATCAGCGGCTCTGGAAACACCATATATTTT. Translating gives CASSVDISGSGNTIYF.

Regarding this clonotype: This may come from a read error, since a much larger clone is one base off. The chain links TRBV5-1 to TRBJ2-3, with D perhaps TRBD2 (5 bases). Germline lookup yields CDR1 SGHRS and CDR2 YFSETQ. The CDR3 is made up of 13 amino acids. The CDR3 here is CAGSSTSTDTQYF. CDR3 sequence (DNA): TGCGCCGGCAGCTCCACTAGTACAGATACGCAGTATTTT.

This clonotype was observed a few times. This chain links TRBV2 with TRBJ2-2; TRBD1 aligns across 7 bases. The CDR3 runs to 13 residues. V lost 4 bases, J lost 7 bases, and 3 bases stayed unmatched. Germline values: CDR1 SNHLY, CDR2 FYNNEI. The DNA of the CDR3 is TGTGCCAGCAGTGCAGGGGGATACGGGGAGCTGTTTTTT. Amino acids: CASSAGGYGELFF.

This clonotype was counted between two and nine times. The chain combines TRBV30 with TRBJ1-1; the D gene is possibly TRBD1 (6 bases). Germline V gene data show CDR1 as GTSNPN and CDR2 as SVGIG (reference sequence). CDR3 length equals 16 residues. V lost 3 bases, J lost 1 base, and 18 bases lay in between. CDR3 residues: CAWSPLGTFENTEAFF. The DNA for the CDR3 is TGTGCCTGGAGCCCTCTAGGGACATTCGAGAACACTGAAGCTTTCTTT.

V usage is TRBV10-3 and J usage is TRBJ2-1; 9 positions match TRBD2. The germline gives CDR1 ENHRY, CDR2 SYGVKD. Unmatched junction bases numbered 14, after V lost 6 bases and J lost 5 bases. This CDR3 region has 17 residues. In nucleotides, the CDR3 is TGTGCCATCAGCGACGGACCTCTAGCGGGATTTAACAATGAGCAGTTCTTC. This translates into CAISDGPLAGFNNEQFF.

This clonotype was counted between two and nine times. V and J are TRBV18 and TRBJ2-7, with 9 bases fitting TRBD2. The CDR3 contains 13 residues. Losses at the gene ends were 3 bases for V and 5 bases for J; bases not matched to a gene: 2. Looked up from germline, CDR1 is KGHSH and CDR2 is LQKENI. The CDR3 DNA is TGTGCCAGCTCACCGGGACTAGCTGACGAGCAGTACTTC. The encoded protein is CASSPGLADEQYF.

The chain joins TRBV2 to TRBJ2-1; the match to TRBD2 covers 10 bases. V lost 8 bases to trimming and J lost 10 bases; unmatched junction nucleotides: 14. CDR3 length: 15 amino acids. CDR1 is SNHLY, CDR2 FYNNEI, per germline. CDR3 DNA: TGTGCCAGCTCCCACCGGAGCGGGGGGGCCGGAGAGCAGTTCTTC. This translates into CASSHRSGGAGEQFF. Variable domain in full (rest from reference TRBV2 and TRBJ2-1): EPEVTQTPSHQVTQMGQEVILRCVPISNHLYFYWYRQILGQKVEFLVSFYNNEISEKSEIFDDQFSVERPDGSNFTLKIRSTKLEDSAMYFCASSHRSGGAGEQFFGPGTRLTVL.

J is TRBJ2-5 and V is TRBV3-1; no reliable D call. The CDR3 contains 15 residues. The germline gives CDR1 LGHDT, CDR2 YNNKEL (reference sequence). V lost 8 bases and J 2 bases, leaving 18 bases between the germline ends. CDR3 nucleotides: TGTGCCAGCGGAAGATTGGACCTAATGCAAGAGACCCAGTACTTC. It codes for CASGRLDLMQETQYF.

J is TRBJ2-3 and V is TRBV5-1; either TRBD1 or TRBD2 may supply D (5 bases each). V lost 4 bases to trimming and J lost 1 base, with 13 bases between them. This CDR3 spans 15 amino acids. In germline, CDR1 is SGHRS, CDR2 YFSETQ. The CDR3 is CASSPAGDRTDTQYF. CDR3 DNA: TGCGCCAGCAGCCCGGCCGGGGACCGCACAGATACGCAGTATTTT.

The genes are TRBV29-1 and TRBJ2-5; perhaps TRBD2 as D (7 bases). Trimming took off 6 bases at V and 5 bases at J, with 13 bases between the two ends. Looked up from germline, CDR1 is SQVTM and CDR2 is ANQGSEA. This CDR3 contains 12 residues. The CDR3 DNA sequence: TGCAGCGTCCGACGCGGGGGCGAGACCCAGTACTTC. It yields the protein CSVRRGGETQYF.

The J gene is TRBJ2-1, the V gene TRBV11-3; TRBD2 aligns across 9 bases. This CDR3 has 16 residues. V lost 0 bases, J lost 5 bases, and 5 bases stayed unmatched. Germline V lookup: CDR1 SGHNT, CDR2 YENEEA. The CDR3 is CASSLELAGSNNEQFF. As DNA, the CDR3 is TGTGCCAGCAGCTTAGAGCTAGCGGGGAGTAACAATGAGCAGTTCTTC.

The rearrangement joins TRBV5-1 to TRBJ2-1, with D possibly TRBD2 on 5 matching bases. The V gene lost 2 bases and the J gene lost 2 bases, with 8 bases spanning the gap. Germline V gene data show CDR1 as SGHRS and CDR2 as YFSETQ. The CDR3 length is 14 residues. CDR3: CASSLAVTYNEQFF. Written as DNA, the CDR3 is TGCGCCAGCAGCTTAGCGGTTACCTACAATGAGCAGTTCTTC. The variable domain in full, completed from reference TRBV5-1 and TRBJ2-1, reads KAGVTQTPRYLIKTRGQQVTLSCSPISGHRSVSWYQQTPGQGLQFLFEYFSETQRNKGNFPGRFSGRQFSNSRSEMNVSTLELGDSALYLCASSLAVTYNEQFFGPGTRLTVL.

This chain uses TRBV29-1 with TRBJ2-7, with D uncertain. This CDR3 has 10 residues. The V end lost 4 bases, the J end lost 6 bases, and 7 bases lay between the germline ends. CDR1 and CDR2 from the germline V gene are SQVTM and ANQGSEA. The chain's CDR3 is CSVGDIEQYF. The CDR3 DNA reads as TGCAGCGTTGGAGACATCGAGCAGTACTTC.

This clonotype was counted between two and nine times. This chain links TRBV7-2 with TRBJ2-4; D is uncertain. This CDR3 is built from 15 residues. Germline-derived CDR1 and CDR2 are SGHTA and FQGNSA. V gave up 5 bases and J gave up 6 bases, with 17 bases separating them. The CDR3 sequence is CASSINPPPGNIQYF. The CDR3, as DNA: TGTGCCAGCAGCATTAACCCTCCCCCCGGAAACATTCAGTACTTC.

This CDR3 reads CASLAGGPSNEQFF. CDR3 nucleotide sequence: TGTGCCAGTCTAGCGGGGGGGCCGTCCAATGAGCAGTTCTTC. The rearrangement links TRBV7-6 to TRBJ2-1, with 12 bases aligning to TRBD2. The CDR3 covers 14 residues. Germline V gene data show CDR1 as SGHVS and CDR2 as FNYEAQ. The junction had 6 bases not matched to a gene; V was cut back by 9 bases and J by 6 bases.

The genes are TRBV4-1 and TRBJ2-2; D is possibly TRBD2 (5 bases). With 1 base removed from V and 5 bases from J, the gap between germline ends came to 14 bases. The CDR3 has 16 amino acids. Germline V gene lookup returns CDR1 MGHRA and CDR2 YSYEKL. Here the CDR3 reads CASSQGGRPTTGELFF. Here the CDR3 DNA reads TGCGCCAGCAGCCAAGGCGGGCGTCCCACTACCGGGGAGCTGTTTTTT.

The chain recombines TRBV30 with TRBJ1-1; D is unclear. Germline CDR1 GTSNPN, CDR2 SVGIG (reference sequence). The CDR3 is 12 amino acids. Trimming removed 1 base at V and 7 bases at J, with 10 bases between. CDR3 protein: CAWSAVRFEAFF. CDR3 nucleotides: TGTGCCTGGAGTGCCGTAAGATTTGAAGCTTTCTTT.

This clonotype appeared a few times. The gene calls are TRBV7-2 and TRBJ2-7; unclear D gene. The CDR3 contains 12 residues. Per germline, CDR1 SGHTA and CDR2 FQGNSA. V was pared by 1 base and J by 6 bases, with 7 bases between. The CDR3 bases are TGTGCCAGCAGCTTAGACCTGCTCGAGCAGTACTTC. This sequence encodes CASSLDLLEQYF. The entire variable domain, with the rest obtained from reference TRBV7-2 and TRBJ2-7, is as follows: GAGVSQSPSNKVTEKGKDVELRCDPISGHTALYWYRQSLGQGLEFLIYFQGNSAPDKSGLPSDRFSAERTGGSVSTLTIQRTQQEDSAVYLCASSLDLLEQYFGPGTRLTVT.

In its sample, this clonotype was seen a few times. This chain joins TRBV29-1 and TRBJ2-1; D remains ambiguous. Per germline, CDR1 SQVTM and CDR2 ANQGSEA. The V gene lost 4 bases and the J gene lost 2 bases, with 0 bases spanning the gap. The CDR3 spans 10 residues. CDR3 DNA sequence: TGCAGCGTTGCCTACAATGAGCAGTTCTTC. This translates into CSVAYNEQFF.

This rearrangement joins TRBV5-1 to TRBJ1-1; 7 bases agree with TRBD1. The CDR3 spans 14 residues. Germline CDR1 and CDR2: SGHRS and YFSETQ. The V and J ends lost 4 bases and 3 bases, in that order; junction bases with no gene match: 6. CDR3 nucleotides: TGCGCCAGCAGCCGAGGGGGCTCTTACACTGAAGCTTTCTTT. Protein product: CASSRGGSYTEAFF.

This chain joins TRBV9 and TRBJ2-2; maybe TRBD1 (6 bases). The CDR3 is 15 amino acids. From germline, CDR1 is SGDLS and CDR2 YYNGEE. The ends were cut back, 3 bases at V and 7 bases at J, with 16 bases in the middle. This CDR3 is CASSAPQGDVGELFF. DNA for the CDR3: TGTGCCAGCAGCGCGCCACAGGGTGACGTCGGGGAGCTGTTTTTT.

This clonotype was detected only a few times. The chain is built from TRBV3-1 and TRBJ1-6; 9 bases are a match to TRBD1. V gave up 3 bases and J gave up 10 bases; unmatched junction bases: 4. Germline V lookup: CDR1 LGHDT, CDR2 YNNKEL (reference sequence). The CDR3 is 14 amino acids. The chain's CDR3 is CASSQRDRDSPLHF. CDR3 sequence (DNA): TGTGCCAGCAGCCAGCGGGACAGGGACTCACCCCTCCACTTT.

V usage is TRBV19 and J usage is TRBJ1-5; D is perhaps TRBD1 (6 bases). The V gene lost 3 bases and the J gene lost 6 bases, with 12 bases spanning the gap. The V gene's germline CDR1 is LNHDA and CDR2 SQIVND (reference sequence). The CDR3 runs 14 residues. CDR3 in amino acids: CASSIRGGPQPQHF. CDR3 nucleotides: TGTGCCAGTAGTATCCGAGGGGGTCCTCAGCCCCAGCATTTT.

This CDR3 is CASSLVATSPDTQYF. As DNA, the CDR3 is TGTGCCAGCAGCTTAGTCGCTACTAGCCCAGATACGCAGTATTTT. This chain connects TRBV7-6 to TRBJ2-3; a weak D match, TRBD2 (6 bases). V lost 1 base and J lost 4, with 12 bases in between. Germline V gene lookup returns CDR1 SGHVS and CDR2 FNYEAQ. The CDR3 covers 15 residues.

This clonotype was seen only a few times. V and J are TRBV6-5 and TRBJ1-4; perhaps TRBD1 as D (5 bases). Trimming left V 2 bases short and J 5 bases short, with 12 bases between. This CDR3 is 15 amino acids long. Looked up from germline, CDR1 is MNHEY and CDR2 is SVGAGI. The CDR3 region is CASSYAAGPNEKLFF. CDR3 nucleotides: TGTGCCAGCAGTTACGCGGCAGGGCCGAATGAAAAACTGTTTTTT.

This clonotype was found a few times. This rearrangement joins TRBV5-4 to TRBJ2-7; D may be TRBD2 (7 bases). Trimming cost V 4 bases and J 3 bases, with 14 bases left between them. The CDR3 is 14 residues long. The germline CDR1 and CDR2 sequences are SGHNT and YYREEE (reference sequence). The DNA of the CDR3 is TGTGCCAGCAGCGGGGGGGCAGGAGGCTACGAGCAGTACTTC. Its protein is CASSGGAGGYEQYF.

This clonotype showed up just a few times. The rearrangement joins TRBV7-2 to TRBJ2-7, with 7 nucleotides matching TRBD2. This CDR3 is 15 amino acids long. Trimming removed 5 bases from V and 0 bases from J; junction bases left unmatched: 7. Germline-derived CDR1 and CDR2 are SGHTA and FQGNSA. Here the CDR3 DNA reads TGTGCCAGCAGCCACGGGACTACAATCTCCTACGAGCAGTACTTC. This encodes CASSHGTTISYEQYF. Supplemented by reference TRBV7-2 and TRBJ2-7, the full variable domain reads GAGVSQSPSNKVTEKGKDVELRCDPISGHTALYWYRQSLGQGLEFLIYFQGNSAPDKSGLPSDRFSAERTGGSVSTLTIQRTQQEDSAVYLCASSHGTTISYEQYFGPGTRLTVT.